The 14 T cell receptor beta chains given below trace back to one sample, sequenced in a study of breast tumors, draining lymph nodes, adjacent tissues. MiXCR, run by TCRdb on the multiplex PCR reads, gives a single entry per CDR3 protein. The table includes around 110,000 distinct CDR3 sequences, around 30% detected once. Axillary draining lymph nodes of breast cancer patients supplied the node samples. The specimen sequenced was axillary lymph node tissue. These receptors were taken from a female donor with breast cancer. Some clones in this sample may be carry-over from other donors' samples.

This clonotype was observed at least ten times. The chain uses TRBV29-1 and TRBJ2-1; 11 bases align to TRBD1. V gave up 6 bases and J gave up 5 bases; unmatched junction bases: 3. The CDR3 is 13 amino acids. The germline CDR1 and CDR2 sequences are SQVTM and ANQGSEA. CDR3 amino acids: CSVRDRGDNEQFF. CDR3 bases: TGCAGCGTCCGGGACAGGGGGGACAATGAGCAGTTCTTC.

This clonotype was picked up many times. The chain is built from TRBV12-3 or TRBV12-4 and TRBJ1-4, with D possibly being TRBD1 (5 bases). The CDR3 runs 14 residues. The V end was cut by 3 bases, the J end by 5 bases, with 10 bases between. This CDR3 is CASSFRGKNEKLFF. In DNA, the CDR3 is TGTGCCAGCAGTTTCCGGGGCAAGAATGAAAAACTGTTTTTT.

On this clonotype itself: Being one base from a much bigger clone, this may be a read error. The chain couples TRBV5-6 to TRBJ1-4; TRBD1 might be the D (6 bases). Per the germline V gene, CDR1 is SGHDT and CDR2 is YYEEEE. This CDR3 region has 14 residues. The V gene lost 2 bases and the J gene lost 8 bases, with 13 bases spanning the gap. In nucleotides, the CDR3 is TGTGCCAGCAGCTTATACAGGGCCGGCGAAAAACTGTTTTTT. It is translated as CASSLYRAGEKLFF.

The rearrangement joins TRBV6-5 to TRBJ2-1, with 11 bases identical to TRBD2. Per germline, CDR1 MNHEY and CDR2 SVGAGI. The CDR3 contains 14 residues. The ends lost 5 bases at V and 8 bases at J; junction bases unmatched: 5. The CDR3 spells CASSSSGGAYEQFF. CDR3 in DNA: TGTGCCAGCAGTAGTAGCGGGGGGGCCTATGAGCAGTTCTTC.

The J gene is TRBJ2-7, the V gene TRBV15; D unclear. CDR1 is LNHNV and CDR2 is YYDKDF in the germline V gene (reference sequence). V shed 1 base and J shed 4 bases, with 11 bases lying between them. This CDR3 has 14 amino acids. CDR3 sequence (DNA): TGTGCCACCAGCAGAGGGGCCCAGCCTTACGAGCAGTACTTC. Amino acids: CATSRGAQPYEQYF. The full variable domain, in which reference TRBV15 and TRBJ2-7 provide the parts outside the CDR3, is DAMVIQNPRYQVTQFGKPVTLSCSQTLNHNVMYWYQQKSSQAPKLLFHYYDKDFNNEADTPDNFQSRRPNTSFCFLDIRSPGLGDTAMYLCATSRGAQPYEQYFGPGTRLTVT.

In this sample, this clonotype turned up many times. A much larger clone sits a single nucleotide away, making a read error possible. A read error is likely, as this CDR3 ends without the conserved phenylalanine or tryptophan. The V gene is TRBV19, the J gene TRBJ2-7; the match to TRBD2 covers 13 bases. Germline V lookup: CDR1 LNHDA, CDR2 SQIVND (reference sequence). The CDR3 is made up of 16 amino acids. The V and J ends lost 6 bases and 5 bases, in that order; junction bases with no gene match: 10. The CDR3 nucleotides are TGTGCCAGTAGCTCCAAGGGACTAGCGGGATGGAACGAGCAGTACTCC. Protein: CASSSKGLAGWNEQYS.

This clonotype has only a few counts. This sequence may be a read error, since a much larger clone differs from it by one base. This chain connects TRBV20-1 to TRBJ2-6, with D possibly matching TRBD1 (5 bases). The CDR3 loop spans 13 amino acids. Germline V gene lookup returns CDR1 DFQATT and CDR2 SNEGSKA (reference sequence). The chain's CDR3 is CSARNSGANALTF. The CDR3 DNA reads as TGCAGTGCTAGAAATTCTGGGGCCAACGCCCTGACTTTC.

This chain uses TRBV10-2 with TRBJ1-1, with 7 bases fitting TRBD1. From germline, CDR1 is WSHSY and CDR2 SAAADI. V gave up 5 bases and J gave up 1 base; unmatched junction bases: 7. The CDR3 covers 15 residues. The CDR3 protein is CASSTDRTGNTEAFF. The CDR3 coding sequence is TGCGCCAGCAGTACAGATAGGACAGGGAACACTGAAGCTTTCTTT.

This clonotype was counted ten times or more. V is TRBV5-1 and J is TRBJ1-5; possibly TRBD1 for D (5 bases). The V gene's germline CDR1 is SGHRS and CDR2 YFSETQ. Trimming removed 4 bases from V and 7 bases from J, with 18 bases in between. This CDR3 region has 15 residues. For the CDR3, the DNA is TGCGCCAGCAGCCCCGACGGGGCCTCGGGGCAGCCCCAGCATTTT. Protein sequence: CASSPDGASGQPQHF.

This clonotype was observed at least ten times. This chain joins TRBV7-3 and TRBJ2-5, with a weak D call TRBD2 (6 bases). CDR1 is SGHTA and CDR2 is FQGTGA in the germline V gene. Deletions cut 5 bases from V and 5 bases from J, with 15 bases between. This CDR3 contains 14 residues. The CDR3 protein is CASSPRASGETQYF. The CDR3 DNA reads as TGTGCCAGCAGCCCCCGAGCCAGCGGGGAGACCCAGTACTTC.

This clonotype was seen many times. This rearrangement joins TRBV19 to TRBJ1-2; 8 bases align to TRBD1. From germline, CDR1 is LNHDA and CDR2 SQIVND (reference sequence). The CDR3 contains 16 residues. The V segment lost 1 base and the J segment 3 bases; nucleotides outside the gene matches: 7. The CDR3 nucleotides read TGTGCCAGTAGTATAGCAGGGGGCTCATTCTACTATGGCTACACCTTC. This encodes CASSIAGGSFYYGYTF.

This clonotype is classed as medium-sized (0.01 to 0.1%). V usage is TRBV7-9 and J usage is TRBJ1-4, with D unclear. Germline values: CDR1 SEHNR, CDR2 FQNEAQ (reference sequence). Trimming cost V 4 bases and J 0 bases, with 9 bases left between them. The CDR3 is 15 residues long. CDR3 region: CASSYPTTTNEKLFF. CDR3 DNA sequence: TGTGCCAGCAGCTACCCGACAACAACTAATGAAAAACTGTTTTTT.

The chain combines TRBV20-1 with TRBJ2-1, with 14 nucleotides matching TRBD2. The trim removed 1 base at V and 6 bases at J, leaving 8 bases unmatched. The CDR3 is made up of 17 amino acids. Germline CDR1 and CDR2: DFQATT and SNEGSKA (reference sequence). CDR3 DNA sequence: TGCAGTGCTAGAGTCACCCGGACTAGCGGGAGGCTCAATGAGCAGTTCTTC. Translating it yields CSARVTRTSGRLNEQFF.

This clonotype was counted at least ten times. This chain joins TRBV9 and TRBJ2-1; no definite D call. This CDR3 region has 12 residues. V gave up 3 bases and J gave up 8 bases, with 9 bases separating them. Germline-derived CDR1 and CDR2 are SGDLS and YYNGEE. The DNA for the CDR3 is TGTGCCAGCAGCGCCTCTGTTGATGAGCAGTTCTTC. This translates into CASSASVDEQFF.